What follows are 7 T cell receptor beta chains derived from one specimen sequenced in a study of Graves' ophthalmopathy and Graves' hyperthyroidism. Amplification of the TCR beta CDR3 regions used RNA transcripts (as template). RT-PCR in the first round used HTBI primers; a second-round multiplex PCR followed. Using its own MiXCR run on the multiplex PCR reads, TCRdb lists one record per CDR3 protein. The profile shows 260,000 or so distinct CDR3 sequences, 45% of them singletons. Input material: peripheral blood. These receptors originate from an adult man with Graves' ophthalmopathy.

This chain links TRBV24-1 with TRBJ2-7; a weak D match, TRBD2 (6 bases). Germline V lookup: CDR1 KGHDR, CDR2 SFDVKD. The CDR3 extends over 16 amino acids. Trimming removed 3 bases at V and 5 bases at J, with 19 bases between. The DNA for the CDR3 is TGTGCCACCAGTGATCGAACACGGGAGTCGGGCGACGAGCAGTACTTC. Translated: CATSDRTRESGDEQYF.

The sample holds a few counts of this clonotype. The J gene is TRBJ2-5, the V gene TRBV14, with a weak D call TRBD2 (6 bases). Trimming removed 0 bases at V and 4 bases at J, with 15 bases between. CDR3 length: 16 amino acids. The germline CDR1 and CDR2 sequences are SGHDN and FVKESK. CDR3 bases: TGTGCCAGCAGCCAAGATTTCGGGGGAGCGACAGAGACCCAGTACTTC. It codes for CASSQDFGGATETQYF.

This clonotype was detected a few times. This sequence joins TRBV20-1 and TRBJ1-2, with D maybe TRBD1 (6 bases). Trimming took 5 bases from V and 0 from J, leaving 10 bases between them. Germline CDR1 DFQATT, CDR2 SNEGSKA (reference sequence). This CDR3 is 13 amino acids long. CDR3 sequence: CSARTDANYGYTF. The CDR3 nucleotides read TGCAGTGCTCGGACAGACGCTAACTATGGCTACACCTTC.

The chain combines TRBV20-1 with TRBJ2-7, with D hard to call. The CDR3 extends over 15 amino acids. Germline CDR1 reads DFQATT; CDR2 reads SNEGSKA (reference sequence). Trimming took off 0 bases at V and 2 bases at J, with 14 bases between the two ends. CDR3 protein: CSARDPRGPTYEQYF. The CDR3 DNA follows: TGCAGTGCTAGAGACCCCCGAGGCCCCACCTACGAGCAGTACTTC.

This clonotype was counted only a few times. This chain joins TRBV9 and TRBJ1-4; TRBD1 is a possible D gene (5 bases). With 0 bases removed from V and 8 bases from J, the gap between germline ends came to 14 bases. The CDR3 is made up of 15 amino acids. CDR1 is SGDLS and CDR2 is YYNGEE in the germline V gene. The chain's CDR3 is CASSVGMGTSEKLFF. As DNA, the CDR3 is TGTGCCAGCAGCGTAGGTATGGGGACCAGCGAAAAACTGTTTTTT.

This clonotype was found many times. This chain joins TRBV7-2 and TRBJ2-5, with a tentative D call TRBD1 (5 bases). From germline, CDR1 is SGHTA and CDR2 FQGNSA. The V and J ends lost 3 bases and 4 bases respectively, with 12 bases between them. This CDR3 has 14 residues. CDR3 amino acids: CASSLETGVETQYF. Written as DNA, the CDR3 is TGTGCCAGCAGCTTGGAAACAGGAGTAGAGACCCAGTACTTC.

This clonotype was picked up a small number of times. This chain joins TRBV20-1 and TRBJ2-5; TRBD1 matches 9 bases. Germline CDR1 DFQATT, CDR2 SNEGSKA (reference sequence). CDR3 length: 14 amino acids. The J segment lost 0 bases and the V segment lost 4 bases, leaving 3 bases of the junction unmatched. The CDR3 bases are TGCAGTGCTATACAGGGGGCGAACCAAGAGACCCAGTACTTC. Translating gives CSAIQGANQETQYF.